The rows below give T cell receptor beta chains drawn from one sample of a study of shared clonotypes between healthy human individuals. Method: immunoSEQ multiplex PCR; TCRdb's copy keeps in-frame clones and lacks some. The sample includes more than 150,000 clones, approximately 60% of them seen just once. Source material: memory CD4+ T cells sorted from blood. The receptors come from a man aged 30-40 years in good health. Both conserved end residues are part of each CDR3. The D gene is left open where the match is weak. Only part of the rows carry a size: once, few, many, or a class if the clone is expanded.

v_gene: TRBV4-2
j_gene: TRBJ2-1
d_gene: TRBD2
abundance: once
CDR3nt: TGTGCCAGCAGCCCTAATCTACTAGCGGGAGTTTCTAACAATGAGCAGTTCTTC
CDR3aa: CASSPNLLAGVSNNEQFF

v_gene: TRBV9
j_gene: TRBJ2-2
d_gene: NA
abundance: few
CDR3nt: TGTGCCAGCAGCCCGGACGGGCGGAACACCGGGGAGCTGTTTTTT
CDR3aa: CASSPDGRNTGELFF

v_gene: TRBV18
j_gene: TRBJ1-4
d_gene: NA
abundance: NA
CDR3nt: TGTGCCAGCTCACTGAAGGGCCCTTCTGAAAAACTGTTTTTT
CDR3aa: CASSLKGPSEKLFF

v_gene: TRBV5-1
j_gene: TRBJ2-2
d_gene: NA
abundance: many
CDR3nt: TGCGCCAGCCAAGAAGGGGCTAGCATCACCGGGGAGCTGTTTTTT
CDR3aa: CASQEGASITGELFF

v_gene: TRBV4-1
j_gene: TRBJ2-5
d_gene: TRBD1
abundance: NA
CDR3nt: TGCGCCAGCAGCCAAGAGGGACAGGGGGCAAAAGAGACCCAGTACTTC
CDR3aa: CASSQEGQGAKETQYF

v_gene: TRBV7-3
j_gene: TRBJ1-1
d_gene: NA
abundance: many
CDR3nt: TGTGCCAGCAGCGCTCAGATGAACACTGAAGCTTTCTTT
CDR3aa: CASSAQMNTEAFF

v_gene: TRBV4-1
j_gene: TRBJ2-7
d_gene: NA
abundance: NA
CDR3nt: TGCGCCAGCAGCCATCAGACGCAAAGCTCCTACGAGCAGTACTTC
CDR3aa: CASSHQTQSSYEQYF

v_gene: TRBV30
j_gene: TRBJ1-2
d_gene: NA
abundance: once
CDR3nt: TGTGCCTGGAGTGTAACAGGGATGGGCTACACCTTC
CDR3aa: CAWSVTGMGYTF

v_gene: TRBV5-1
j_gene: TRBJ2-1
d_gene: TRBD2
abundance: NA
CDR3nt: TGCGCCAGCAGCTTGGATCCTCCAGCGGGAGGGCCAAATGAGCAGTTCTTC
CDR3aa: CASSLDPPAGGPNEQFF

v_gene: TRBV19
j_gene: TRBJ2-2
d_gene: NA
abundance: NA
CDR3nt: TGTGCCAGTAGTAACGGAACCTACACCGGGGAGCTGTTTTTT
CDR3aa: CASSNGTYTGELFF

v_gene: TRBV27
j_gene: TRBJ1-2
d_gene: NA
abundance: NA
CDR3nt: TGTGCCAGCAGTCTAGGGGGGGGGCTCTATGGCTACACCTTC
CDR3aa: CASSLGGGLYGYTF

v_gene: TRBV19
j_gene: TRBJ1-5
d_gene: TRBD1
abundance: NA
CDR3nt: TGTGCCAGTAGTAAAACAGGGGGATTTAATAGCAATCAGCCCCAGCATTTT
CDR3aa: CASSKTGGFNSNQPQHF

v_gene: TRBV19
j_gene: TRBJ2-1
d_gene: TRBD2
abundance: NA
CDR3nt: TGTGCCAGTAGTGGGGTAGCGGGAGGTTTTTACAATGAGCAGTTCTTC
CDR3aa: CASSGVAGGFYNEQFF

v_gene: TRBV7-9
j_gene: TRBJ2-7
d_gene: TRBD2
abundance: NA
CDR3nt: TGTGCCAGCAGCTTAGGACTAGCGGGAGGCGAGCAGTACTTC
CDR3aa: CASSLGLAGGEQYF

v_gene: TRBV2
j_gene: TRBJ2-7
d_gene: TRBD1
abundance: NA
CDR3nt: TGTGCCAGCAGTAAACAGGGGGCCTCCTACGAGCAGTACTTC
CDR3aa: CASSKQGASYEQYF

v_gene: TRBV11-1
j_gene: TRBJ2-5
d_gene: NA
abundance: NA
CDR3nt: TGTGCCAGCAGCCGGGGCACCAAAGAGACCCAGTACTTC
CDR3aa: CASSRGTKETQYF

v_gene: TRBV5-6
j_gene: TRBJ2-1
d_gene: TRBD1
abundance: NA
CDR3nt: TGTGCCAGCAGCTTCCGGGACAGGGTAGTAAATGAGCAGTTCTTC
CDR3aa: CASSFRDRVVNEQFF